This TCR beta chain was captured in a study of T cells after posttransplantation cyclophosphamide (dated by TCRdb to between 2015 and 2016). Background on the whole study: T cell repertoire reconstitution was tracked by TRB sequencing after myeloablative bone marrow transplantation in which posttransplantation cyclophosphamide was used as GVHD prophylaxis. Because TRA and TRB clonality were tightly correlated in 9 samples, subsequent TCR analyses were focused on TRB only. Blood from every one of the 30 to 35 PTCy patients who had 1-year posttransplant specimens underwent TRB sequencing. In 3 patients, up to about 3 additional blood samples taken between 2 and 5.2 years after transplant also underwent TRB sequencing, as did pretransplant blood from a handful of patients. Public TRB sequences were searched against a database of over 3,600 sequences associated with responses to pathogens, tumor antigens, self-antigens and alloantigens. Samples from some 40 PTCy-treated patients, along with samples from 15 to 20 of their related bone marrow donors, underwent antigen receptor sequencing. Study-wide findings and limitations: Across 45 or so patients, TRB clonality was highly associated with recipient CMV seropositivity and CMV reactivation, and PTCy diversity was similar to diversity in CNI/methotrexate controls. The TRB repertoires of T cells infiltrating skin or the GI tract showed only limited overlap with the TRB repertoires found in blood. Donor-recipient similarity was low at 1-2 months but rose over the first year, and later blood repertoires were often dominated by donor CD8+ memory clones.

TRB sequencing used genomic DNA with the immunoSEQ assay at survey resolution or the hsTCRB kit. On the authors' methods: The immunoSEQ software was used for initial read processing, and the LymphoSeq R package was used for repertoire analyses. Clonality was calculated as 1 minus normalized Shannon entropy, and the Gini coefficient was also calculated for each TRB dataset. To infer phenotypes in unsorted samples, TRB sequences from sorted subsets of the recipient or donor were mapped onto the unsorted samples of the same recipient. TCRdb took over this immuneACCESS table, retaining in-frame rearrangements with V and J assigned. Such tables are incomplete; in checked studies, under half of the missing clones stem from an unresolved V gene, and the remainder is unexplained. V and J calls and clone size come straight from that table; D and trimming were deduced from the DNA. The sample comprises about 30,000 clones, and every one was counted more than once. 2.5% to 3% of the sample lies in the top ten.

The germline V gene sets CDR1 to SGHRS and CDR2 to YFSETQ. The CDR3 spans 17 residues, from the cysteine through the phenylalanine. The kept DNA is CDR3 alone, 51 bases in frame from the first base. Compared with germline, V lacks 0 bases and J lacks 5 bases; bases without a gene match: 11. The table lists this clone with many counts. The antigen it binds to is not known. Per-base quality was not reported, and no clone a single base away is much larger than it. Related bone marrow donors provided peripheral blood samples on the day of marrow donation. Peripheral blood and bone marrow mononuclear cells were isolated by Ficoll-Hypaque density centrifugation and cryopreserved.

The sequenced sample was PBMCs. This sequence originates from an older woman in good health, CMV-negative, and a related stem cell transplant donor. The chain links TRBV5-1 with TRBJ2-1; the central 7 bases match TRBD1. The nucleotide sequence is TGCGCCAGCAGCTTGGAGACAGGGTCTCGTCCGAACAATGAGCAGTTCTTC. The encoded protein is CASSLETGSRPNNEQFF.